The 8 T cell receptor beta chains in this list originate from one sample, sequenced in a study of T cell responses to AZD1222 COVID-19 vaccine. Libraries were prepared by immunoSEQ multiplex PCR; TCRdb keeps only in-frame clonotypes and omits some of them. The sample lists 97,000 or so clones, 88% occurring once. The specimen was peripheral blood, collected on day 0 of AZD1222 vaccination. These receptors were obtained from an adult in good health.

V and J are TRBV30 and TRBJ2-7; tentatively, D is TRBD1 or TRBD2 (5 bases each). V was trimmed by 0 bases and J by 1 base, leaving 10 bases between them. Germline lookup yields CDR1 GTSNPN and CDR2 SVGIG (reference sequence). The CDR3 has 14 amino acids. The CDR3, as DNA: TGTGCCTGGAGTGTCGGGACGGCGTCCTACGAGCAGTACTTC. Residues: CAWSVGTASYEQYF.

The chain combines TRBV3-1 (or the pseudogene TRBV3-2) with TRBJ2-1; D might be TRBD2 (7 bases). Looked up from germline, CDR1 is LGHDT and CDR2 is YNNKEL (reference sequence). CDR3 size: 15 residues. Trimming took 4 bases from V and 5 from J, leaving 15 bases between them. The CDR3 DNA reads as TGTGCCAGCAGCCCCGGGACGGGGGGCAACAATGAGCAGTTCTTC. Protein: CASSPGTGGNNEQFF.

The rearrangement joins TRBV29-1 to TRBJ1-2, with 11 bases lining up with TRBD1. The V gene's germline CDR1 is SQVTM and CDR2 ANQGSEA. V shed 4 bases, J shed 5 bases, and the junction held 6 bases outside the gene matches. CDR3 length: 14 residues. The CDR3 region has the DNA TGCAGCGTTGGGAAAGGGACAGGGGGATATGGCTACACCTTC. Translation gives CSVGKGTGGYGYTF.

CDR3 loop: CASSEGLLPGETQYF. CDR3 in DNA: TGTGCCAGCAGTGAAGGGCTATTGCCGGGGGAGACCCAGTACTTC. The gene calls are TRBV25-1 and TRBJ2-5, with D perhaps matching TRBD2 (5 bases). Between the trimmed V and J ends, which lost 2 bases and 5 bases, there was a span of 15 bases. The CDR3 extends over 15 amino acids. Germline loops: CDR1 MGHDK, CDR2 SYGVNS. Filled out from reference TRBV25-1 and TRBJ2-5, the complete variable domain reads EADIYQTPRYLVIGTGKKITLECSQTMGHDKMYWYQQDPGMELHLIHYSYGVNSTEKGDLSSESTVSRIRTEHFPLTLESARPSHTSQYLCASSEGLLPGETQYFGPGTRLLVL.

The genes are TRBV7-2 and TRBJ1-4; TRBD1 agrees at 9 bases. With 5 bases clipped from V and 5 bases from J, the junction kept 6 bases outside the gene matches. CDR1 and CDR2 (germline): SGHTA, FQGNSA. The CDR3 spans 15 residues. CDR3 sequence reads: CASSPQTGGNEKLFF. CDR3 nucleotide sequence: TGTGCCAGCAGCCCACAGACAGGGGGGAATGAAAAACTGTTTTTT.

The chain recombines TRBV27 with TRBJ1-1; no clear D gene. Trimming cost V 3 bases and J 8 bases, with 16 bases left between them. Germline CDR1 and CDR2: MNHEY and SMNVEV (reference sequence). This CDR3 has 14 residues. The CDR3 spells CASSLRLGPAEAFF. The CDR3 DNA is TGTGCCAGCAGTTTGAGACTAGGGCCGGCGGAAGCTTTCTTT.

The chain is built from TRBV28 and TRBJ1-4, with D maybe TRBD1 (5 bases). Germline CDR1 is MDHEN and CDR2 is SYDVKM. Trimming removed 7 bases from V and 6 bases from J, with 15 bases in between. CDR3 size: 14 residues. CDR3 DNA sequence: TGTGCCAGCACCCAAATGGGGGTTTATGAAAAACTGTTTTTT. It specifies CASTQMGVYEKLFF. Together with reference TRBV28 and TRBJ1-4, the CDR3 gives the full variable domain: DVKVTQSSRYLVKRTGEKVFLECVQDMDHENMFWYRQDPGLGLRLIYFSYDVKMKEKGDIPEGYSVSREKKERFSLILESASTNQTSMYLCASTQMGVYEKLFFGSGTQLSVL.

The rearrangement uses TRBV3-1 (or the pseudogene TRBV3-2) and TRBJ1-6; D gene unclear. This CDR3 is built from 14 residues. V gave up 1 base and J gave up 8 bases, with 9 bases separating them. Germline CDR1 reads LGHDT; CDR2 reads YNNKEL (reference sequence). The chain's CDR3 is CASSQGVSHSPLHF. The DNA of the CDR3 is TGTGCCAGCAGCCAAGGGGTTAGCCATTCACCCCTCCACTTT.